This TCR beta chain was documented in a study of blood T cell repertoires in COVID-19. Only in-frame clones appear in the TCRdb table, and some are missing; sequencing was by immunoSEQ multiplex PCR. The sample records roughly 380,000 clones, more than 70% being singletons. This TCR was recovered from a woman aged 25 to 39 who had been exposed to COVID-19. Sample: PBMCs or T cells enriched from blood (not recorded which).

CDR3 DNA: TGTGCCAGCACCACGACAGGGAGTGGCTACACCTTC. It specifies CASTTTGSGYTF. The chain joins TRBV6-5 to TRBJ1-2; 7 bases map to TRBD1. This CDR3 comprises 12 residues. Germline CDR1 is MNHEY and CDR2 is SVGAGI. V was pared by 7 bases and J by 7 bases, with 6 bases of the junction left unmatched.